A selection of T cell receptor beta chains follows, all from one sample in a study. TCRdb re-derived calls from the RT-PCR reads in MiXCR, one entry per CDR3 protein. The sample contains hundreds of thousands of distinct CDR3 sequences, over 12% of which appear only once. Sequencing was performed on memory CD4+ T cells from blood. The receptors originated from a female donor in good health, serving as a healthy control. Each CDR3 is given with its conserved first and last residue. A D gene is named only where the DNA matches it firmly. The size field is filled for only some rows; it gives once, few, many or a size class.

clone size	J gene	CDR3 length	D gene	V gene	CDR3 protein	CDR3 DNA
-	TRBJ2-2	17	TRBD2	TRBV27	CASSSTSGRARGGELFF	TGTGCCAGCAGTTCGACTAGCGGGAGGGCCCGTGGCGGGGAGCTGTTTTTT
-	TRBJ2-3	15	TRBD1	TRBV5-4	CASSNPGQDTDTQYF	TGTGCCAGCAGTAACCCGGGACAGGATACAGATACGCAGTATTTT
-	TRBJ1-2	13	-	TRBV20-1	CSAGSGGAEGYTF	TGCAGTGCTGGCTCGGGGGGAGCGGAAGGCTACACCTTC
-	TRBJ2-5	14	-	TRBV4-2	CASSQDRVQETQYF	TGTGCCAGCAGCCAAGACCGAGTGCAAGAGACCCAGTACTTC
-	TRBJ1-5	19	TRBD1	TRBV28	CASSFLSPGAWTGNQPQHF	TGTGCCAGCAGTTTTCTGTCCCCCGGGGCCTGGACAGGGAATCAGCCCCAGCATTTT
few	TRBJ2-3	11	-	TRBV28	CASTSRDTQYF	TGTGCCAGCACCTCAAGAGATACGCAGTATTTT
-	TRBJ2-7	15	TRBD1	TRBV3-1	CASSFQPGTAYEQYF	TGTGCCAGCAGCTTCCAACCCGGGACAGCTTACGAGCAGTACTTC
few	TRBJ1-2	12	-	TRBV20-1	CSARGQAYGYTF	TGCAGTGCCAGGGGCCAGGCCTATGGCTACACCTTC
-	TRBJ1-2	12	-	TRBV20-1	CSASYREGGYTF	TGCAGTGCTAGCTACAGGGAGGGTGGCTACACCTTC
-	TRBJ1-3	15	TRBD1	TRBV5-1	CASSTGTASGNTIYF	TGCGCCAGCAGCACCGGGACAGCCTCTGGAAACACCATATATTTT
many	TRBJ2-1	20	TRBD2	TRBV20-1	CSARDRRGSSGRALWNEQFF	TGCAGTGCTAGAGATAGGAGGGGGTCTAGCGGGAGAGCGCTTTGGAATGAGCAGTTCTTC
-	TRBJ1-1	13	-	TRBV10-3	CAITPGVNTEAFF	TGTGCCATCACCCCAGGCGTGAACACTGAAGCTTTCTTT
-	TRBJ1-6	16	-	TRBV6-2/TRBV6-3	CASRRPDSSYNSPLHF	TGTGCCAGCAGACGCCCGGATAGCTCCTATAATTCACCCCTCCACTTT
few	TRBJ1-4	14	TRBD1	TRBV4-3	CASSHGTGDEKLFF	TGCGCCAGCAGCCACGGGACAGGGGATGAAAAACTGTTTTTT
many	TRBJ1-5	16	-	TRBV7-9	CATPGRGGNSNQPQHF	TGTGCCACCCCAGGTAGGGGGGGCAATAGCAATCAGCCCCAGCATTTT
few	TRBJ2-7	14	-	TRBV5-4	CASSFAGKEDEQYF	TGTGCCAGCAGCTTCGCCGGGAAGGAGGACGAGCAGTACTTC
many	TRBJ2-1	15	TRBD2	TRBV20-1	CSVPEGLAGGVPQFF	TGCAGTGTCCCTGAGGGACTAGCGGGAGGGGTTCCGCAGTTCTTC
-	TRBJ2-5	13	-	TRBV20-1	CSAQSRLQETQYF	TGCAGTGCCCAATCACGGCTTCAAGAGACCCAGTACTTC
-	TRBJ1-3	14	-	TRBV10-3	CAISESIGGNTIYF	TGTGCCATCAGTGAGTCGATCGGGGGAAACACCATATATTTT
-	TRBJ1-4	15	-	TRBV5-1	CASSFEGFSNEKLFF	TGCGCCAGCAGCTTCGAGGGGTTTTCTAATGAAAAACTGTTTTTT
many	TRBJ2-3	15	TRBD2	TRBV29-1	CSGRGLAGAADTQYF	TGCAGCGGCCGTGGACTAGCGGGTGCCGCAGATACGCAGTATTTT
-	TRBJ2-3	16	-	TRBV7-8	CASSLAGRESVDTQYF	TGTGCCAGCAGCTTAGCGGGCAGGGAGTCGGTAGATACGCAGTATTTT
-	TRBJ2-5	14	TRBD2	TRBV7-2	CASKTSGSLETQYF	TGTGCCAGCAAGACTAGCGGGAGTCTGGAGACCCAGTACTTC
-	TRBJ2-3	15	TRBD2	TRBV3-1	CASSQSGRPPDTQYF	TGTGCCAGCAGCCAAAGCGGGAGGCCCCCAGATACGCAGTATTTT
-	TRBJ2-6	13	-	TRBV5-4	CASRPAGANVLTF	TGTGCCAGCAGGCCGGCCGGGGCCAACGTCCTGACTTTC
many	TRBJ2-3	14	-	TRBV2	CASSRDSATDTQYF	TGTGCCAGCAGCCGGGACTCGGCCACAGATACGCAGTATTTT